Reported below is one T cell receptor beta chain. These data originate in a study of blood T cell repertoires in COVID-19. There are 13 residues in the CDR3. The trim removed 9 bases at V and 5 bases at J, leaving 10 bases unmatched. CDR1 and CDR2 (germline): LNHDA, SQIVND (reference sequence). The data were produced by immunoSEQ multiplex PCR, yet TCRdb's version contains in-frame clones alone and is incomplete. The sample lists approximately 460,000 clones, about 88% occurring once. The specimen was peripheral blood. V and J are TRBV19 and TRBJ2-7; 7 nucleotides match TRBD2. The clonotype was recovered from a man between 18 and 29 years old with COVID-19, enrolled during active disease. CDR3 loop: CASGSGGSNEQYF. Written as DNA, the CDR3 is TGTGCCAGCGGGTCGGGCGGGAGTAACGAGCAGTACTTC.